A selection of T cell receptor beta chains follows, all from one sample in a study of blood T cells in healthy people across ages. In TCRdb, the 5' RACE reads were re-called with MiXCR into one record per CDR3 protein. The data show approximately 1,000,000 distinct CDR3 sequences, more than 40% seen once. The sequenced sample consisted of blood. The receptors here all came from a woman aged 55-70 years in good health. Each CDR3 is given with its conserved first and last residue. The order of the fields is J gene, V gene, D gene, clone size, CDR3 protein, CDR3 DNA. A D gene is named only where the DNA matches it firmly. Some rows mark clone size as missing; the rest say once, few, many or name a class of expanded clone.

TRBJ2-1,TRBV5-1,-,-,CASSLRGAGERNEQFF,TGCGCCAGCAGCTTGCGTGGCGCAGGGGAGCGGAATGAGCAGTTCTTC
TRBJ2-1,TRBV20-1,TRBD1,many,CSAIGDRGAWEQFF,TGCAGCGCCATCGGGGACAGGGGGGCGTGGGAGCAGTTCTTC
TRBJ2-7,TRBV7-3,TRBD2,-,CASSLLAGGGSYNEQYF,TGTGCCAGCAGCCTACTAGCGGGAGGGGGGTCCTACAATGAGCAGTACTTC
TRBJ1-1,TRBV29-1,TRBD1,-,CSVASTGGISEAFF,TGCAGCGTCGCGTCGACAGGGGGAATTTCTGAAGCTTTCTTT
TRBJ1-1,TRBV3-1,-,once,CASSQELGYTEAFF,TGTGCCAGCAGCCAAGAGTTGGGGTACACTGAAGCTTTCTTT
TRBJ2-7,TRBV12-3/TRBV12-4,TRBD2,many,CASGSGSSYEQYF,TGTGCCAGCGGGAGCGGGAGCTCCTACGAGCAGTACTTC
TRBJ2-5,TRBV5-5,TRBD1,-,CASGRGRGETQYF,TGTGCCAGCGGCAGGGGGCGCGGCGAGACCCAGTACTTC
TRBJ2-6,TRBV9,-,-,CASSVGTGANVLTF,TGTGCCAGCAGCGTAGGGACAGGGGCCAACGTCCTGACTTTC
TRBJ2-1,TRBV4-1,-,-,CASSQPFNEQFF,TGCGCCAGCAGCCAACCTTTCAATGAGCAGTTCTTC
TRBJ2-1,TRBV5-1,-,-,CASSQVSGAYNKQFF,TGCGCCAGCAGCCAGGTAAGCGGAGCCTACAATAAGCAGTTCTTC
TRBJ2-1,TRBV20-1,-,few,CSARSWMEGDEQFF,TGCAGTGCTAGGTCTTGGATGGAGGGCGATGAGCAGTTCTTC
TRBJ1-2,TRBV7-9,-,-,CASSLSRLGGYTF,TGTGCCAGCAGCTTATCACGGCTGGGTGGCTACACCTTC
TRBJ2-1,TRBV29-1,-,few,CSTPTGFLSSYNEQFF,TGCAGCACACCCACAGGGTTCCTAAGCTCCTACAATGAGCAGTTCTTC
TRBJ1-2,TRBV14,-,few,CASSRRDAGYTF,TGTGCCAGCAGCCGGAGGGACGCTGGCTACACCTTC
TRBJ2-1,TRBV20-1,TRBD2,few,CSARVVLGGSDEQFF,TGCAGTGCTAGAGTTGTTTTGGGAGGGTCTGATGAGCAGTTCTTC
TRBJ2-7,TRBV20-1,TRBD1,-,CSATQGVGEQYF,TGCAGTGCTACCCAGGGGGTGGGCGAGCAGTACTTC
TRBJ2-1,TRBV6-1,-,-,CATRAPGDNEQFF,TGTGCCACCCGGGCCCCGGGTGACAATGAGCAGTTCTTC
TRBJ2-7,TRBV2,-,few,CASSPGRTTYEQYF,TGTGCCAGCAGCCCGGGACGGACGACCTACGAGCAGTACTTC
TRBJ2-1,TRBV4-2,-,-,CASSQGTRPDNEQFF,TGTGCCAGCAGCCAAGGAACGCGACCGGACAATGAGCAGTTCTTC
TRBJ1-4,TRBV20-1,TRBD1,-,CSAYPGTVVREKLFF,TGCAGTGCTTATCCCGGGACAGTAGTTCGCGAAAAACTGTTTTTT
TRBJ2-1,TRBV5-1,TRBD1,-,CASSQTAGTGVYNEQFF,TGCGCCAGCAGCCAAACCGCCGGGACAGGGGTCTACAATGAGCAGTTCTTC
TRBJ2-7,TRBV7-2,TRBD1,-,CASSFVGQGAGEQYF,TGTGCCAGCAGCTTCGTCGGACAGGGGGCGGGTGAGCAGTACTTC
TRBJ1-6,TRBV15,-,-,CATSRDRGFSSPLHF,TGTGCCACCAGCAGAGATAGGGGGTTCAGTTCACCCCTCCACTTT
TRBJ2-1,TRBV7-3,-,few,CASSLLGGATYNEQFF,TGTGCCAGCAGCCTGCTTGGGGGGGCTACCTACAATGAGCAGTTCTTC
TRBJ1-2,TRBV4-2,-,-,CASSQGAQGNYGYTF,TGTGCCAGCAGCCAGGGCGCCCAAGGGAACTATGGCTACACCTTC
TRBJ2-7,TRBV28,-,few,CASSTPLGRTYEQYF,TGTGCCAGCAGTACCCCCTTGGGACGGACCTACGAGCAGTACTTC
TRBJ2-1,TRBV15,-,-,CATSPQGRNEQFF,TGTGCCACCAGCCCCCAAGGAAGGAATGAGCAGTTCTTT
TRBJ2-5,TRBV2,TRBD1,-,CSSSPDRVSRETQYF,TGTTCCAGCAGCCCGGACAGGGTATCCCGAGAGACCCAGTACTTC
TRBJ2-5,TRBV5-6,TRBD2,few,CASSLGRLAGVETQYF,TGTGCCAGCAGCTTGGGTCGACTAGCGGGAGTGGAGACCCAGTACTTC